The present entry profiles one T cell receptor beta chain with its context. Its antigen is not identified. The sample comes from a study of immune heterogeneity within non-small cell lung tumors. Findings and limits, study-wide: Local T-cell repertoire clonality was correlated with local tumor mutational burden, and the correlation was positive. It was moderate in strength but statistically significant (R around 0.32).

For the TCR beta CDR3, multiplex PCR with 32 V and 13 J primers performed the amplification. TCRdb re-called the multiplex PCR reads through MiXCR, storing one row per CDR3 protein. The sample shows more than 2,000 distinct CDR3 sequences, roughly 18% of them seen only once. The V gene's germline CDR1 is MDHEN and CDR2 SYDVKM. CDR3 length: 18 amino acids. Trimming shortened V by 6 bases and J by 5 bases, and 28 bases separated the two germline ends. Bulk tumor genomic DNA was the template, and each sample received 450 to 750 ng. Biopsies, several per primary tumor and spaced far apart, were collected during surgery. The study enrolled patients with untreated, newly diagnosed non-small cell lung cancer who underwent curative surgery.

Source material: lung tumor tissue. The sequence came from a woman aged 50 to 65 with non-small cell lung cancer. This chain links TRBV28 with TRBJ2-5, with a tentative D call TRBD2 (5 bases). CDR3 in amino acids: CASRPHGECRGLSETQYF. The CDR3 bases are TGTGCCAGCAGGCCCCATGGGGAGTGCCGGGGTTTGTCGGAGACCCAGTACTTC.